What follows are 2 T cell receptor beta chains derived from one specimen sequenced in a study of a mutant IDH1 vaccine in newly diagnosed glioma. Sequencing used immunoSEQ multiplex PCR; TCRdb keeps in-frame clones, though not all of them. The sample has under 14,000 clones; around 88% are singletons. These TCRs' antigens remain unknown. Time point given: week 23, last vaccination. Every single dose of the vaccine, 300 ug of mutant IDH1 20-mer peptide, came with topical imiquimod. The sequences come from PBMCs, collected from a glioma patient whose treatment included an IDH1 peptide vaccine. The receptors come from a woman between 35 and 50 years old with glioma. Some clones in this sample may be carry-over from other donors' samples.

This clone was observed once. CDR3 DNA sequence: TGTGCCAGCAGCTGGAGCTCCTACGAGCAGTACTTC. Translated, it gives CASSWSSYEQYF. The rearrangement joins TRBV7-2 to TRBJ2-7; D not resolved. CDR1 is SGHTA and CDR2 is FQGNSA in the germline V gene. CDR3 length equals 12 residues. V was clipped by 4 bases and J by 0 bases, with 4 bases between them.

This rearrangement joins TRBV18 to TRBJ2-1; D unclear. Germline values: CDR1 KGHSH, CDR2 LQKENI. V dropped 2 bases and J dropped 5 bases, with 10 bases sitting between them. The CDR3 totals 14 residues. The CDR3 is CASSPIQRNNEQFF. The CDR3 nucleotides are TGTGCCAGCTCACCAATCCAAAGGAACAATGAGCAGTTCTTC.